This T cell receptor beta chain came from a study of cytomegalovirus exposure and HLA in healthy donors (dated by TCRdb to the late 2010s). In terms of the full investigation: According to a later analysis, the 120 or so validation repertoires were produced on the same platform as the roughly 700 repertoires of the first cohort. A separate validation cohort of approximately 130 different subjects was used in addition to the approximately 640-subject first cohort. The study aimed to test whether signatures of past pathogen exposure could be identified by cataloging public T cell receptors. To predict cytomegalovirus infection status, the study brought together high-throughput TCR immunosequencing, statistical association of individual TCRs with disease status, and machine learning.

Notes on this clone: It lacks a known antigen. It has no much larger one-base neighbor in the sample; base qualities were not kept.

Points the paper makes about the study in general: The validation cohort had no HLA typing available for a later analysis, so co-occurrence within that cohort was assessed over all 130 or so repertoires. The study listed 150 to 200 TCR beta chains as associated with cytomegalovirus. According to the authors, the approach could potentially be generalized to other disease states and immunological phenotypes. A few of the identified cytomegalovirus-associated TCR beta chains were confirmed in vitro to be specific for cytomegalovirus antigens. The classifier was reported to diagnose cytomegalovirus status with high specificity and sensitivity in both the original cohort and the validation cohort. A later analysis found that TCRs clustered in the first cohort also tended to co-occur in the 120 validation repertoires, with more than 90% of cluster scores above 0. Most TCR sequences were observed very rarely across donors, whereas some public TCRs were present in many individuals.

The donors belonged to the validation cohort of roughly 120 subjects, which was separate from the roughly 670-subject first cohort. Including cysteine and phenylalanine, the CDR3 has 14 amino acids. The read is trimmed to its CDR3 DNA, 42 bases read in frame from base 1. Here V drops 8 bases and J drops 3 bases, and the junction holds 4 bases not matched to any gene. The germline V gene yields MNHEY for CDR1 and SVGAGI for CDR2. Receptor libraries were prepared by the immunoSEQ multiplex PCR assay. Per the authors' processing: To diagnose cytomegalovirus status from the catalog of TCR beta chain sequences, a statistical classification framework was built. Imported from immuneACCESS, the table was reduced by TCRdb to in-frame sequences with V and J called. These copies leave out some clones; in studies compared against another copy, an unresolved V gene accounts for under half, and the cause of the remainder is not known. D and trimming come from the DNA, and the V and J calls and clone size come from that table. This sample has 50,000 to 65,000 clones in its table, and approximately 95% of those were observed once. The biggest ten clones account for 7% of the sample.

The TCR was taken from a woman younger than 30 in good health and CMV-seropositive. The V and J genes are TRBV6-5 and TRBJ2-5; TRBD2 lines up with 12 middle nucleotides. Material for sequencing was PBMCs. The nucleotide sequence reads as follows: TGTGCCAGCGGTCCTAGCGGGGGGGAAGAGACCCAGTACTTC. This yields the protein CASGPSGGEETQYF.